This T cell receptor (beta chain) emerged from a study of blood T cells in healthy people across ages. Study-wide results and limits: Higher naive T cell percentage went strongly together with higher TCR beta diversity.

Primers used in a second PCR of roughly 6 to 11 cycles were a sample-barcoded 5' primer and a J-beta primer mix. MiXCR, run by TCRdb on the 5' RACE reads, gives a single entry per CDR3 protein. The repertoire consists of hundreds of thousands of distinct CDR3 sequences, with 40% to 65% occurring once and the leading ten covering roughly 14%. From germline, CDR1 is SGHRS and CDR2 YFSETQ. The CDR3 is made up of 14 amino acids. On this clonotype: The antigen is unknown.

The V gene is TRBV5-1, the J gene TRBJ2-1; D remains unclear. The tail of the sequence fits TRBJ2-7 better, so the J call may be wrong. The source material was blood. The receptor was derived from a woman aged 80 or over in good health. The CDR3 DNA follows: TGCGCCAGCAGCTTGGTTGCTCAGAACCATGAGCAGTACTTC. Its translation: CASSLVAQNHEQYF.